A single sample gave rise to the 11 T cell receptor beta chains below, sequenced in a study of T cell clonality in common variable immunodeficiency. Profiled with immunoSEQ multiplex PCR; TCRdb holds only in-frame clones, not every one. This sample has some 44,000 clones, each found more than once. The sequencing sample was made of peripheral blood mononuclear cells. The source is a person aged 18-70 years in good health.

This clone was counted many times. The read is 3 residues too short to cover the CDR3 end, so that end is filled in from the germline J gene. The gene calls are TRBV7-2 and TRBJ1-2; D unclear. Germline CDR1 and CDR2: SGHTA and FQGNSA. The CDR3 covers 13 residues. V lost 0 bases and J lost 4, with 6 bases in between. The sequenced CDR3 bases are TGTGCCAGCAGCTTAGCCCGGGGCTATGGC. This gives the protein CASSLARGYG. The whole CDR3 region reads CASSLARGYGYTF.

At least ten counts were recorded for this clone. The CDR3 extends 3 residues past the end of the read, so its final part is completed from the germline J gene. This chain uses TRBV19 with TRBJ2-2; D gene uncertain. CDR1 is LNHDA, CDR2 SQIVND, per germline (reference sequence). Trimming stripped 3 bases from V and 4 bases from J, with 9 bases between. CDR3 length: 14 amino acids. The sequenced part of the CDR3 DNA is TGTGCCAGTAGTATGACACGTGCCACCGGGGAG. Its protein product is CASSMTRATGE. In full, the CDR3 reads CASSMTRATGELFF.

This clone was seen ten or more times. The sequenced fragment ends 3 residues before the CDR3 boundary, so the rest is inferred from the germline J gene. The rearrangement joins TRBV28 to TRBJ1-5; 7 bases align to TRBD1. Germline CDR1 is MDHEN and CDR2 is SYDVKM. The CDR3 length is 17 residues. The V segment lost 4 bases and the J segment 5 bases; nucleotides outside the gene matches: 14. The CDR3 bases that were read are TGTGCCAGCAGTTCCCGGGACAGAGTTGTGGTGTATCAGCCC. Its protein product is CASSSRDRVVVYQP. The CDR3 as a whole reads CASSSRDRVVVYQPQHF.

In this sample, this clone turned up many times. The CDR3 end is not reached by the read, which stops 3 residues before it; the germline J gene fills it in. The rearrangement joins TRBV7-3 to TRBJ2-3; 8 nucleotides line up with TRBD2. The CDR3 loop spans 15 amino acids. The V and J ends lost 5 bases and 5 bases, in that order; junction bases with no gene match: 9. The germline CDR1 and CDR2 sequences are SGHTA and FQGTGA. The CDR3: CASSPAGTRGDTQYF. The DNA read from the CDR3 is TGTGCCAGCAGCCCGGCGGGGACTAGGGGAGATACG.

This clone came up many times. The read finishes 3 residues shy of the CDR3 end, and the germline J gene is used to complete it. The chain combines TRBV7-2 with TRBJ2-7; TRBD1 is a possible D gene (6 bases). Germline assignment: CDR1 SGHTA and CDR2 FQGNSA. This CDR3 is built from 15 residues. Trimming took off 2 bases at V and 5 bases at J, with 16 bases between the two ends. CDR3 residues: CASSLRDNRAHEQYF. CDR3 bases read: TGTGCCAGCAGCTTAAGGGACAACAGGGCCCACGAG.

This clone was seen at least ten times. The read terminates 3 residues ahead of where the CDR3 ends, so the germline J gene completes it. V usage is TRBV5-1 and J usage is TRBJ1-2, with D possibly matching TRBD1 (5 bases). The length of the CDR3 is 16 residues. V lost 4 bases and J 5 bases, leaving 21 bases between the germline ends. Looked up from germline, CDR1 is SGHRS and CDR2 is YFSETQ. The CDR3 protein is CASSVVANDRRYGYTF. CDR3 DNA, as far as it was read: TGCGCCAGCAGCGTGGTCGCGAATGACAGAAGATATGGC.

In its sample, this clone was seen many times. Sequencing ends 3 residues short of the CDR3 end; the germline J gene provides the rest. This rearrangement joins TRBV2 to TRBJ2-1, with D possibly being TRBD2 (7 bases). CDR1 is SNHLY, CDR2 FYNNEI, per germline. This CDR3 comprises 14 residues. V shed 7 bases and J shed 6 bases, with 16 bases lying between them. CDR3 sequence: CASTEGGGANEQFF. The sequenced part of the CDR3 DNA is TGTGCCAGCACCGAGGGTGGGGGGGCCAATGAG.

To note about this clone: The missing CDR3 end, 3 residues past where the read stops, is filled in from the germline J gene. The chain carries TRBV18 and TRBJ2-7, with D perhaps matching TRBD1 (5 bases). There are 14 residues in the CDR3. Germline V gene data show CDR1 as KGHSH and CDR2 as LQKENI. V dropped 0 bases and J dropped 0 bases, with 6 bases sitting between them. CDR3 DNA, as far as it was read: TGTGCCAGCTCACCACCGACAGACTCCTACGAG. Protein sequence: CASSPPTDSYE. The entire CDR3 protein is CASSPPTDSYEQYF.

The sample holds many counts of this clone. The CDR3 end falls 3 residues outside the read, so it is completed with the germline J gene. The chain carries TRBV12-3 or TRBV12-4 and TRBJ2-7; weak D call: TRBD1 (6 bases). V was pared by 2 bases and J by 3 bases, with 26 bases between. This CDR3 contains 19 residues. CDR3 bases read: TGTGCCAGCAGTTTATTAGGTTCCCAGGGGACACCTATAATCTACGAG. Protein product: CASSLLGSQGTPIIYE. In full, the CDR3 reads CASSLLGSQGTPIIYEQYF.

This clone was counted ten times or more. The CDR3 DNA, read in part, is TGTGCCAGCAGTTGGTCCCGGGACAGCTCTGGGGCCAACGTC. Translating it yields CASSWSRDSSGANV. The complete CDR3 sequence is CASSWSRDSSGANVLTF. The rearrangement uses TRBV28 and TRBJ2-6, with TRBD1 matching over 7 bases. The read is 3 residues too short to cover the CDR3 end, so that end is filled in from the germline J gene. V shed 4 bases, J shed 0 bases, and the junction held 6 bases outside the gene matches. In germline, CDR1 is MDHEN, CDR2 SYDVKM. The CDR3 runs 17 residues.

In its sample, this clone was seen many times. The sequenced fragment ends 3 residues before the CDR3 boundary, so the rest is inferred from the germline J gene. The chain uses TRBV2 and TRBJ2-1; 13 positions match TRBD2. The CDR3 extends over 16 amino acids. Germline lookup yields CDR1 SNHLY and CDR2 FYNNEI. V dropped 6 bases and J dropped 2; count of bases not matched to a gene: 4. The part of the CDR3 DNA that was read is TGTGCCAGCAGGGAGGGGACTAGCGGGGCCTACAATGAG. Translating gives CASREGTSGAYNE. The CDR3 reads in full as CASREGTSGAYNEQFF.